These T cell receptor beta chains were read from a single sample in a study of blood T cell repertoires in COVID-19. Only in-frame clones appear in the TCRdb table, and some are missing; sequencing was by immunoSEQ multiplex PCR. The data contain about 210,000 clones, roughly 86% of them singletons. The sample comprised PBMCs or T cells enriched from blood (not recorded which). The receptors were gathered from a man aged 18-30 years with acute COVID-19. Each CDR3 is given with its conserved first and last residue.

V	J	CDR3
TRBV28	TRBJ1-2	CATQPGQGALRGYTF
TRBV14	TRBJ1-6	CASSQQGGSYSPLHF
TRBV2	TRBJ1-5	CASSLQGSSNQPQHF
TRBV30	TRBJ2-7	CAWSEGQYYEQYF
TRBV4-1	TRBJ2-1	CASSQGFGGSSYNEQFF
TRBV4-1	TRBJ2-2	CASSPQYGQAGELFF
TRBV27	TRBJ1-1	CASSSTGNTEAFF
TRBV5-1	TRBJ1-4	CASSLQVPSEKLFF
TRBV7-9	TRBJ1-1	CASSPSYGSGTEAFF
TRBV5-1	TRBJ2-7	CASSLEGPSNEQYF
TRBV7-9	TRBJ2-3	CASSPWGGPTDTQYF
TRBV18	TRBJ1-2	CASSRSYGYTF
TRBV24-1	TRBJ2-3	CATSDRLAGGDTQYF
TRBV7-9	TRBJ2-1	CASSLGGLEQFF
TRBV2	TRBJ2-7	CASKEGTGNEQYF
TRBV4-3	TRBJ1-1	CASSIGGLGTEAFF
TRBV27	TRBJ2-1	CASSSYRDWEGHNEQFF
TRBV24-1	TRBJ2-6	CASKSRGISAGANVLTF
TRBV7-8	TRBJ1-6	CASSGGQGNSPLHF
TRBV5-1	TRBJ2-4	CASSLDGQNIQYF
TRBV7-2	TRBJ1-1	CASSLAMGGGTEAFF
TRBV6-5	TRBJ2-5	CASSQQNRGTQYF
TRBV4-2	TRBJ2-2	CASSPSSGRTNTGELFF
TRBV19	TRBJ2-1	CASRPMGEEQFF
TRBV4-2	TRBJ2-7	CASSQGLAGGYEQYF
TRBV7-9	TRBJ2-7	CASSFRDRVYEQYF
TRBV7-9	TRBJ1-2	CASSLGTETFNYGYTF
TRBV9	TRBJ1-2	CASSTRDSNYGYTF
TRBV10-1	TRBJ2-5	CASSDHPGLAGTLQETQYF
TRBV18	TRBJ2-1	CASSPSSGRGVEQFF
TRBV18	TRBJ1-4	CASSPGTGVEKLFF
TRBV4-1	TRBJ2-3	CASSQDEASGSADTQYF
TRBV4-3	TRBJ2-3	CASSQLDRGLGLVYHTDTQYF
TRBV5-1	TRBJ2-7	CASSLERQAGAPEQYF
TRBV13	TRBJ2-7	CASSPTLTEREGPNEQYF
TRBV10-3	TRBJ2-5	CAISDPSGKETQYF
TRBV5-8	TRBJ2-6	CASSNRVSGANVLTF
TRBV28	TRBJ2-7	CASSWRGTGEQYF
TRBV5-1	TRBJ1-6	CASSLAGTVNSPLHF